The entry that follows covers one T cell receptor (beta chain) sequence. CDR3 length equals 14 residues. V lost 5 bases to trimming and J lost 5 bases; unmatched junction nucleotides: 5. CDR1 is SNHLY, CDR2 FYNNEI, per germline. The sample comes from a study of blood T cell repertoires in COVID-19. Study in general: T cells, B-cell-depleted T cells, or PBMCs supplied cDNA or gDNA.

Assay: immunoSEQ multiplex PCR; the TCRdb copy retains only in-frame clones and omits some. The sample includes around 300,000 clones, 80% to 90% of them seen just once. The study recruited people aged about 18 to 95 years across under 25 US areas. Researchers sorted participants into cohorts using their self-reported clinical history. Two negative PCRs, clearance, or symptom resolution were required of recovered Cohort 3 donors. Sequencing was done on a sample of PBMCs or T cells enriched from blood (not recorded which). This TCR derives from a man younger than 45 who had recovered from COVID-19. This rearrangement joins TRBV2 to TRBJ1-2, with 10 positions matching TRBD1. CDR3 residues: CASSPDRGQYGYTF. The CDR3 DNA follows: TGTGCCAGCAGTCCCGACAGGGGGCAATATGGCTACACCTTC. Full variable domain (missing parts from reference TRBV2 and TRBJ1-2): EPEVTQTPSHQVTQMGQEVILRCVPISNHLYFYWYRQILGQKVEFLVSFYNNEISEKSEIFDDQFSVERPDGSNFTLKIRSTKLEDSAMYFCASSPDRGQYGYTFGSGTRLTVV.